This entry features one T cell receptor beta chain sequence. The CDR3 totals 14 residues. In germline, CDR1 is SGHRS, CDR2 YFSETQ. With 2 bases clipped from V and 6 bases from J, the junction kept 4 bases outside the gene matches. The data originate from a study of blood T cell repertoires in COVID-19. Study-wide background: The United States, Italy and Spain were the sources of the acute and convalescent COVID-19 samples. From T cells, B-cell-depleted T cells, or PBMCs came the material, which was cDNA or gDNA.

The protocol was immunoSEQ multiplex PCR, while the TCRdb copy is restricted to in-frame clones and leaves out a portion. The sample consists of roughly 150,000 clones, about 80% of them appearing once. Sequenced input: peripheral blood. This chain links TRBV5-1 with TRBJ2-1, with 8 nucleotides matching TRBD1. The origin of this receptor is a man between 65 and 80 years old with active or convalescent COVID-19. The CDR3 DNA follows: TGCGCCAGCAGCTTACAGGGGGTCGGCAATGAGCAGTTCTTC. This gives the protein CASSLQGVGNEQFF. Based on the CDR3 plus reference TRBV5-1 and TRBJ2-1, the full variable domain is KAGVTQTPRYLIKTRGQQVTLSCSPISGHRSVSWYQQTPGQGLQFLFEYFSETQRNKGNFPGRFSGRQFSNSRSEMNVSTLELGDSALYLCASSLQGVGNEQFFGPGTRLTVL.